The 4 T cell receptor beta chains in this list originate from one sample, sequenced in a study of OX40 agonist ivuxolimab in advanced cancers. Generated by immunoSEQ multiplex PCR, the TCRdb table keeps only in-frame clones and is missing some. The table lists tens of thousands of clones, 70% to 90% of them singletons. The input for sequencing was CD4+ or CD8+ T cells sorted from blood, taken in a trial of the OX40 agonist ivuxolimab. The receptors here all came from an adult with an advanced solid tumor such as melanoma, head and neck, liver or kidney cancer.

This chain uses TRBV7-3 with TRBJ2-1, with 12 bases fitting TRBD2. J was trimmed by 4 bases and V by 6 bases; bases with no gene match: 4. The CDR3 is 15 residues long. The germline V gene encodes CDR1 SGHTA and CDR2 FQGTGA. The CDR3 region has the DNA TGTGCCAGCAGTAGGACTAGCGGGATTTACAATGAGCAGTTCTTC. Translating gives CASSRTSGIYNEQFF.

This rearrangement joins TRBV7-9 to TRBJ2-7; D gene unclear. Trimming took off 5 bases at V and 4 bases at J, with 12 bases between the two ends. This CDR3 has 13 amino acids. Germline V gene lookup returns CDR1 SEHNR and CDR2 FQNEAQ (reference sequence). The CDR3 loop reads CASSRWPSYEQYF. CDR3 nucleotide sequence: TGTGCCAGCAGCCGATGGCCTTCATACGAGCAGTACTTC.

CDR3 nucleotides: TGCGCCAGCAGCCAAGAAGCGGCAGCGAGTACTGAAGCTTTCTTT. Protein sequence: CASSQEAAASTEAFF. The chain has TRBV4-1 and TRBJ1-1; unclear D gene. V dropped 0 bases and J dropped 5 bases, with 13 bases sitting between them. CDR1 MGHRA and CDR2 YSYEKL come from the germline V gene. The CDR3 has 15 residues.

The chain recombines TRBV10-3 with TRBJ2-1; D perhaps matches TRBD2 (6 bases). CDR1 and CDR2 (germline): ENHRY, SYGVKD. The V end lost 2 bases, the J end lost 7 bases, and 21 bases lay between the germline ends. This CDR3 is 17 amino acids long. CDR3 residues: CAISEVAIRESGNEQFF. CDR3 in DNA: TGTGCCATCAGTGAGGTGGCGATACGGGAGTCGGGAAATGAGCAGTTCTTC.